These T cell receptor beta chains were read from a single sample in a study of Tregs in tolerant kidney transplant recipients. Clones were sequenced by immunoSEQ multiplex PCR, and TCRdb holds only the in-frame ones, with some missing. Among some 110,000 clones listed, around 91% were seen once. The sequencing input was CD4+ T cells from blood. These receptors were collected from a human donor in good health. CDR3s include the opening cysteine and the closing phenylalanine or tryptophan. Fields, in order: J gene, V gene, CDR3 protein.

J gene: TRBJ2-5
V gene: TRBV6-5
CDR3 protein: CASREDRGLETQYF

J gene: TRBJ1-2
V gene: TRBV19
CDR3 protein: CASSIGRTGYNYGYTF

J gene: TRBJ2-3
V gene: TRBV5-1
CDR3 protein: CASSLAGLTDTQYF

J gene: TRBJ1-1
V gene: TRBV9
CDR3 protein: CASSASGGGTEAFF

J gene: TRBJ1-4
V gene: TRBV6-6
CDR3 protein: CASSYSEGPNEKLFF

J gene: TRBJ2-5
V gene: TRBV14
CDR3 protein: CASSHAPTRGKQETQYF

J gene: TRBJ2-5
V gene: TRBV27
CDR3 protein: CASSPLYGPRGGGTQYF

J gene: TRBJ2-1
V gene: TRBV18
CDR3 protein: CASSGTGLAGGEQFF

J gene: TRBJ2-5
V gene: TRBV7-8
CDR3 protein: CASSLLETQYF

J gene: TRBJ1-5
V gene: TRBV7-2
CDR3 protein: CASTTGQVGNQPQHF

J gene: TRBJ1-2
V gene: TRBV4-2
CDR3 protein: CASSQEPGYGYTF

J gene: TRBJ2-5
V gene: TRBV10-1
CDR3 protein: CASSPGRGPGTQYF

J gene: TRBJ2-4
V gene: TRBV6-6
CDR3 protein: CASSLFSGPPKNIQYF

J gene: TRBJ1-5
V gene: TRBV2
CDR3 protein: CASSVSLGSNQPQHF

J gene: TRBJ2-5
V gene: TRBV7-8
CDR3 protein: CASSLGLQTQYF

J gene: TRBJ2-5
V gene: TRBV5-5
CDR3 protein: CASSFLAGKETQYF